The 30 T cell receptor beta chains in this list originate from one sample, sequenced in a study of blood T cell repertoires in COVID-19. Using immunoSEQ multiplex PCR, the repertoire was profiled, and TCRdb retains in-frame clones only, with some absent. The repertoire holds approximately 100,000 clones, less than 80% seen once, with more than 20% in the top ten. What was sequenced was peripheral blood. The receptors were gathered from a man aged 65 to 79 with active or convalescent COVID-19.

This chain joins TRBV27 and TRBJ1-6, with a weak D call TRBD1 (6 bases). V was shortened by 5 bases and J by 6 bases, with 8 bases between the two germline ends. CDR1 and CDR2 (germline): MNHEY, SMNVEV (reference sequence). The CDR3 loop spans 13 amino acids. The CDR3 DNA reads TGTGCCAGCAGTGACAGGTTTAATTCACCCCTCCACTTT. Residues: CASSDRFNSPLHF.

J is TRBJ1-4 and V is TRBV7-8; 8 bases map to TRBD1. Germline values: CDR1 SGHVS, CDR2 FQNEAQ. This CDR3 is built from 13 residues. V lost 5 bases, J lost 7 bases, and 3 bases stayed unmatched. The CDR3 region has the DNA TGTGCCAGCAGCCTAGGGACAGGTGAAAAACTGTTTTTT. Protein sequence: CASSLGTGEKLFF.

The rearrangement links TRBV28 to TRBJ2-7; a weak D match, TRBD2 (6 bases). V shed 11 bases and J shed 6 bases, with 26 bases lying between them. CDR1 is MDHEN, CDR2 SYDVKM, per germline. This CDR3 comprises 15 residues. DNA for the CDR3: TGTGCCGCGCGAGGGGAAGGGAGGTCGTCGGGCGAGCAGTACTTC. This sequence encodes CAARGEGRSSGEQYF.

CDR3 residues: CASREGGYGYTF. The CDR3 DNA follows: TGTGCCAGCCGGGAGGGCGGCTATGGCTACACCTTC. The chain joins TRBV27 to TRBJ1-2, with D uncertain. The CDR3 extends over 12 amino acids. CDR1 is MNHEY, CDR2 SMNVEV, per germline (reference sequence). The V and J ends lost 8 bases and 4 bases respectively, with 11 bases between them.

This chain links TRBV4-1 with TRBJ1-2; TRBD1 aligns across 7 bases. The CDR3 contains 17 residues. The J segment lost 8 bases and the V segment lost 3 bases, leaving 18 bases of the junction unmatched. Looked up from germline, CDR1 is MGHRA and CDR2 is YSYEKL. CDR3: CASSHPGRTGQTGGYTF. The CDR3 DNA reads TGCGCCAGCAGCCACCCGGGGAGGACAGGACAGACCGGGGGCTACACCTTC.

This chain uses TRBV5-1 with TRBJ2-7; 15 bases map to TRBD2. Losses at the gene ends were 4 bases for V and 1 base for J; bases not matched to a gene: 9. Germline values: CDR1 SGHRS, CDR2 YFSETQ. The CDR3 has 18 amino acids. DNA of the CDR3: TGCGCCAGCAGCCAGGCCGGGACTAGCGGGAGGACGTCCTACGAGCAGTACTTC. It yields the protein CASSQAGTSGRTSYEQYF. The variable domain in full, completed from reference TRBV5-1 and TRBJ2-7, reads KAGVTQTPRYLIKTRGQQVTLSCSPISGHRSVSWYQQTPGQGLQFLFEYFSETQRNKGNFPGRFSGRQFSNSRSEMNVSTLELGDSALYLCASSQAGTSGRTSYEQYFGPGTRLTVT.

The chain couples TRBV6-4 to TRBJ2-3; a possible D gene is TRBD2 (5 bases). Germline lookup yields CDR1 MRHNA and CDR2 SNTAGT. The V end was cut by 3 bases, the J end by 2 bases, with 15 bases between. The CDR3 totals 16 residues. CDR3 loop: CASSEQASWLTDTQYF. CDR3 nucleotides: TGTGCCAGCAGTGAGCAGGCTAGCTGGCTCACAGATACGCAGTATTTT.

The chain has TRBV12-3 or TRBV12-4 and TRBJ1-1; TRBD1 might be the D (5 bases). Trimming pared 2 bases from V and 4 bases from J, leaving 8 bases between. The CDR3 has 13 residues. The CDR3 region is CASSLSQGTEAFF. In DNA form, the CDR3 reads TGTGCCAGCAGTTTATCTCAGGGCACTGAAGCTTTCTTT.

The rearrangement joins TRBV4-1 to TRBJ1-1; TRBD1 matches at 9 bases. In germline, CDR1 is MGHRA, CDR2 YSYEKL. The CDR3 spans 17 residues. The junction had 11 bases not matched to a gene; V was cut back by 3 bases and J by 3 bases. The CDR3 region has the DNA TGCGCCAGCAGCCATCCTATCCGGGACAGGGAGGACACTGAAGCTTTCTTT. Its protein is CASSHPIRDREDTEAFF.

J is TRBJ1-6 and V is TRBV5-1; a weak D match, TRBD1 (6 bases). The CDR3 spans 14 residues. In germline, CDR1 is SGHRS, CDR2 YFSETQ. V was cut by 1 base and J by 7 bases, with 9 bases left in between. The DNA of the CDR3 is TGCGCCAGCAGCTTGCAGGGGAACAATTCACCCCTCCACTTT. Amino acid sequence: CASSLQGNNSPLHF.

The chain employs TRBV9 and TRBJ2-1, with D possibly TRBD2 on 5 matching bases. V was cut by 0 bases and J by 3 bases, with 10 bases left in between. The V gene's germline CDR1 is SGDLS and CDR2 YYNGEE. The CDR3 has 15 residues. CDR3 in amino acids: CASSVAGSNYNEQFF. DNA for the CDR3: TGTGCCAGCAGCGTAGCGGGGTCAAACTACAATGAGCAGTTCTTC. Complete variable domain (other parts from reference TRBV9 and TRBJ2-1): DSGVTQTPKHLITATGQRVTLRCSPRSGDLSVYWYQQSLDQGLQFLIQYYNGEERAKGNILERFSAQQFPDLHSELNLSSLELGDSALYFCASSVAGSNYNEQFFGPGTRLTVL.

The chain has TRBV14 and TRBJ2-7; 7 bases are shared with TRBD2. Germline V CDR1 and CDR2: SGHDN, FVKESK. This CDR3 is 16 amino acids long. V shed 0 bases, J shed 3 bases, and the junction held 8 bases outside the gene matches. Written as DNA, the CDR3 is TGTGCCAGCAGCCAAGATAGGGCGGGGGAGGTCTACGAGCAGTACTTC. This sequence encodes CASSQDRAGEVYEQYF.

This clone was recorded many times. J is TRBJ2-7 and V is TRBV11-2; a possible D gene is TRBD2 (6 bases). With 5 bases removed from V and 7 bases from J, the gap between germline ends came to 12 bases. The CDR3 is made up of 12 amino acids. Germline V gives CDR1 SGHAT, CDR2 FQNNGV. For the CDR3, the DNA is TGTGCCAGCAGCCTAAGTGGGAGGGAGCAGTACTTC. Its protein is CASSLSGREQYF.

The chain couples TRBV7-3 to TRBJ1-1; 8 bases match TRBD1. V dropped 5 bases and J dropped 3; count of bases not matched to a gene: 5. The V gene's germline CDR1 is SGHTA and CDR2 FQGTGA. This CDR3 comprises 14 residues. The CDR3 DNA reads as TGTGCCAGCAGCCCGACAGGGGTGTACACTGAAGCTTTCTTT. Protein product: CASSPTGVYTEAFF.

The chain carries TRBV9 and TRBJ2-6; tentatively, D is TRBD1 (6 bases). There are 15 residues in the CDR3. Trimming left V 3 bases short and J 4 bases short, with 11 bases between. CDR1 and CDR2 from the germline V gene are SGDLS and YYNGEE. The CDR3 bases are TGTGCCAGCAGCGACCGACAGGCGGGGGCCAACGTCCTGACTTTC. Protein sequence: CASSDRQAGANVLTF.

The chain combines TRBV6-5 with TRBJ2-1; TRBD2 matches at 11 bases. The CDR3 sequence is 13 residues long. Per germline, CDR1 MNHEY and CDR2 SVGAGI. With V trimmed by 7 bases and J by 8 bases, 4 bases remained unmatched. CDR3: CASTLAGGHEQFF. DNA of the CDR3: TGTGCCAGCACCTTAGCGGGGGGGCATGAGCAGTTCTTC.

This clone was counted between two and nine times. Here the CDR3 DNA reads TGTGCCAGCACTAGGGACAGGGAAAACACTGAAGCTTTCTTT. Its translation is CASTRDRENTEAFF. The gene calls are TRBV6-5 and TRBJ1-1; the match to TRBD1 covers 9 bases. Germline CDR1 MNHEY, CDR2 SVGAGI. The V gene end was trimmed by 7 bases and the J gene end by 2 bases; junction bases not matched to a gene: 5. The CDR3 has 14 residues.

V is TRBV5-1 and J is TRBJ2-1, with D maybe TRBD2 (7 bases). The CDR3 sequence is 14 residues long. The ends were cut back, 4 bases at V and 8 bases at J, with 16 bases in the middle. Germline CDR1 SGHRS, CDR2 YFSETQ. DNA of the CDR3: TGCGCCAGCAGCGACCTTGGGGGGGGCGATGAGCAGTTCTTC. Translating gives CASSDLGGGDEQFF.

The chain uses TRBV15 and TRBJ2-7; TRBD1 might be the D (5 bases). The CDR3 sequence is 15 residues long. Trimming pared 6 bases from V and 4 bases from J, leaving 19 bases between. Germline CDR1 is LNHNV and CDR2 is YYDKDF (reference sequence). The CDR3 nucleotides are TGTGCCACCAGTCCTGCCAGGGCCCACTATTACGAGCAGTACTTC. This translates into CATSPARAHYYEQYF.

The chain links TRBV2 to TRBJ1-5; a possible D gene is TRBD1 (6 bases). Germline CDR1 and CDR2: SNHLY and FYNNEI. The CDR3 has 14 residues. V shed 4 bases and J shed 3 bases, with 10 bases lying between them. CDR3 in amino acids: CASSVRGFNQPQHF. Written as DNA, the CDR3 is TGTGCCAGCAGTGTTAGGGGGTTCAATCAGCCCCAGCATTTT.

The gene calls are TRBV6-5 and TRBJ1-6; 7 bases are shared with TRBD1. This CDR3 is built from 14 residues. After removal of 6 bases from V and 5 bases from J, the junction contained 4 bases not matched to a gene. The V gene's germline CDR1 is MNHEY and CDR2 SVGAGI. The DNA of the CDR3 is TGTGCCAGCAGAGGGGGCCGGCATAATTCACCCCTCCACTTT. Amino acids: CASRGGRHNSPLHF.

In nucleotides, the CDR3 is TGTGCCAGCAGCCCCGGGACTAGCACAGGCAATGAGCAGTTCTTC. This translates into CASSPGTSTGNEQFF. The rearrangement joins TRBV5-4 to TRBJ2-1; 9 nucleotides agree with TRBD2. The CDR3 length is 15 residues. V lost 4 bases, J lost 6 bases, and 8 bases stayed unmatched. Per germline, CDR1 SGHNT and CDR2 YYREEE (reference sequence).

This chain uses TRBV11-2 with TRBJ1-6; D is unclear. The germline V and J ends were trimmed by 1 base and 9 bases, with 10 bases remaining between them. The V gene's germline CDR1 is SGHAT and CDR2 FQNNGV. This CDR3 region has 14 residues. DNA of the CDR3: TGTGCCAGCAGCTTAGCGGGTTATGTTTCACCCCTCCACTTT. This sequence encodes CASSLAGYVSPLHF.

V is TRBV6-5 and J is TRBJ2-5; TRBD2 agrees at 8 bases. V gave up 6 bases and J gave up 5 bases; unmatched junction bases: 8. Germline CDR1 MNHEY, CDR2 SVGAGI. The CDR3 has 14 amino acids. DNA for the CDR3: TGTGCCAGCAGGGGGGCGGGAGGATTGGAGACCCAGTACTTC. Its translation: CASRGAGGLETQYF.

The V gene is TRBV11-2, the J gene TRBJ1-6; D remains ambiguous. V dropped 2 bases and J dropped 7 bases, with 24 bases sitting between them. The length of the CDR3 is 19 residues. CDR1 and CDR2 from the germline V gene are SGHAT and FQNNGV. The CDR3 nucleotides read TGTGCCAGCAGCTTACAATCCATTAAGGACTTGTACAAAAATTCACCCCTCCACTTT. Residues: CASSLQSIKDLYKNSPLHF.

The gene calls are TRBV7-2 and TRBJ1-1; tentatively, D is TRBD1 (5 bases). V was clipped by 2 bases and J by 4 bases, with 11 bases between them. CDR3 length equals 14 residues. CDR1 and CDR2 (germline): SGHTA, FQGNSA. The CDR3 region has the DNA TGTGCCAGCAGCTTACTCCTGGGGGGCACTGAAGCTTTCTTT. Translated: CASSLLLGGTEAFF.

This clone has only one observation. This chain connects TRBV19 to TRBJ1-1, with D perhaps matching TRBD1 (5 bases). CDR1 and CDR2 from the germline V gene are LNHDA and SQIVND (reference sequence). The CDR3 has 13 amino acids. The V end was cut by 3 bases, the J end by 2 bases, with 7 bases between. The CDR3 coding sequence is TGTGCCAGTAGTATTAGGGGTAACACTGAAGCTTTCTTT. Its translation is CASSIRGNTEAFF.

The chain joins TRBV14 to TRBJ1-3; 7 bases match TRBD1. Germline V gene lookup returns CDR1 SGHDN and CDR2 FVKESK. This CDR3 region has 16 residues. The junction had 7 bases not matched to a gene; V was cut back by 4 bases and J by 1 base. CDR3 sequence: CASSRRPGGSGNTIYF. In DNA form, the CDR3 reads TGTGCCAGCAGCCGACGTCCAGGGGGATCTGGAAACACCATATATTTT. Filled out from reference TRBV14 and TRBJ1-3, the complete variable domain reads EAGVTQFPSHSVIEKGQTVTLRCDPISGHDNLYWYRRVMGKEIKFLLHFVKESKQDESGMPNNRFLAERTGGTYSTLKVQPAELEDSGVYFCASSRRPGGSGNTIYFGEGSWLTVV.

The chain has TRBV19 and TRBJ2-7, with a possible D match to TRBD1 (6 bases). Deletions cut 2 bases from V and 0 bases from J, with 8 bases between. The length of the CDR3 is 14 residues. CDR1 is LNHDA, CDR2 SQIVND, per germline (reference sequence). This CDR3 reads CASSITGSSYEQYF. CDR3 nucleotide sequence: TGTGCCAGTAGTATAACAGGGAGCTCCTACGAGCAGTACTTC.

This clone was seen more than once but under ten times. The V and J genes are TRBV11-2 and TRBJ1-2; tentative D call: TRBD1 (6 bases). The V and J ends lost 5 bases and 7 bases respectively, with 20 bases between them. Germline lookup yields CDR1 SGHAT and CDR2 FQNNGV. CDR3 length: 15 amino acids. CDR3 residues: CASSPTGYGSGGYTF. The CDR3 DNA follows: TGTGCCAGCAGCCCTACAGGGTACGGCTCTGGTGGCTACACCTTC.